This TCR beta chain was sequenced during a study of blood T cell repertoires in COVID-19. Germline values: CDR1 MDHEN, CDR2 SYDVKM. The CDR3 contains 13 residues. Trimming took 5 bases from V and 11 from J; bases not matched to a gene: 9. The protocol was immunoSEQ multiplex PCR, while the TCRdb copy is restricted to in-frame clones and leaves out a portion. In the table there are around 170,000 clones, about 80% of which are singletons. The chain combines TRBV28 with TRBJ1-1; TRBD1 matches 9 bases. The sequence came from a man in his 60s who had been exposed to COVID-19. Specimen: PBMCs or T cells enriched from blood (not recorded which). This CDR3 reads CASSMPSGTGAFF. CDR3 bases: TGTGCCAGCAGTATGCCTTCCGGGACAGGGGCTTTCTTT.